Below, one T cell receptor beta chain is given with its context. Antigen specificity is unknown. The sample originates from a study of cytomegalovirus exposure and HLA in healthy donors. About the research overall: Unique TCRs numbering some 77 million, obtained from HLA-typed donors, made up an early data release. Study results and caveats: According to a later analysis, most TCR beta chains associated with CMV appeared HLA-restricted.

In germline, CDR1 is SEHNR, CDR2 FQNEAQ (reference sequence). The CDR3 is 13 residues long. The ends were cut back, 6 bases at V and 1 base at J, with 9 bases in the middle. This PCR relied on a set of 60 Vbeta primers and 13 Jbeta primers. The protocol was immunoSEQ multiplex PCR, while the TCRdb copy is restricted to in-frame clones and leaves out a portion. There are roughly 170,000 clones in the sample; approximately 80% occur only once, and 1.5% to 2% lies in the top ten. Sequenced material: PBMCs. This clonotype originated in a woman aged 25 to 39 in good health and CMV-seronegative. The chain employs TRBV7-9 and TRBJ2-5, with a tentative D call TRBD1 (6 bases). The CDR3 reads CASSWDIQETQYF. CDR3 bases: TGTGCCAGCAGTTGGGACATCCAAGAGACCCAGTACTTC.